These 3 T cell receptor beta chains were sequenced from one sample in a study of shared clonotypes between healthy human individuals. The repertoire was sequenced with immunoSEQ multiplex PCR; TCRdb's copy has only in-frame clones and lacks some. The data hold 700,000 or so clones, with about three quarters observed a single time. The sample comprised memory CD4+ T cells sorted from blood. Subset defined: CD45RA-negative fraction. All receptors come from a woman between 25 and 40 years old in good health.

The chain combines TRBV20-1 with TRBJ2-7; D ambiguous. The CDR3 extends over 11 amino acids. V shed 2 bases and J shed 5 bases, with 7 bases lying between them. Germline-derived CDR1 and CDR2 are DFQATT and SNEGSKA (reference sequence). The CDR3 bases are TGCAGTGCTAGACCTTACCACGAGCAGTACTTC. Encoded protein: CSARPYHEQYF.

CDR3 nucleotide sequence: TGTGCCAGTAGTCAAAGGACTAACGTCTCCTACGAGCAGTACTTC. Its translation is CASSQRTNVSYEQYF. The rearrangement uses TRBV19 and TRBJ2-7; TRBD2 might be the D (6 bases). The ends were cut back, 5 bases at V and 0 bases at J, with 14 bases in the middle. CDR1 LNHDA and CDR2 SQIVND come from the germline V gene (reference sequence). The CDR3 runs to 15 residues.

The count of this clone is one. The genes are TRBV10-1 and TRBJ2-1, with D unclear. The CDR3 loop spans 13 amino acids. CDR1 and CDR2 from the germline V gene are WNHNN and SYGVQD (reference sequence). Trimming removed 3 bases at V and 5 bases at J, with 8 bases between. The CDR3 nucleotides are TGCGCCAGCAGTGAACTTAGGGACAATGAGCAGTTCTTC. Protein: CASSELRDNEQFF.